Sequencing of this T cell receptor beta chain was carried out in a study of tumor-infiltrating lymphocytes in primary liver carcinoma. Study observations and caveats: Tumor region pairs overlapped more than did tumor-adjacent and tumor-blood pairs.

The CDR3 is made up of 13 amino acids. The ends were cut back, 5 bases at V and 7 bases at J, with 9 bases in the middle. Germline CDR1 and CDR2: SEHNR and FQNEAQ (reference sequence). The study extracted blood RNA from unsorted whole blood and also extracted germline DNA. Details on this clonotype: As yet, its antigen is unknown.

cDNA specific to TCR beta was made from about 550 ng of total RNA, with a constant-region primer employed for priming. Three nested multiplex PCR rounds, a slightly modified ARM-PCR method, built the TCR beta libraries. Researchers ran the first two PCR rounds for approximately 10 cycles each with TRBV1-TRBV30 forward primers and a C-beta reverse primer. TCRdb analysed the multiplex PCR reads with MiXCR anew, one entry per CDR3 protein. The sample records hundreds of thousands of distinct CDR3 sequences, roughly 60% being singletons. The source material was peripheral blood. The sequence came from a woman in her twenties or thirties with primary liver carcinoma and hepatitis B virus infection. The chain is built from TRBV7-9 and TRBJ1-6; D is unresolved. The CDR3 reads CASSPHGNSPLHF. In DNA form, the CDR3 reads TGTGCCAGCAGCCCCCACGGGAATTCACCCCTCCACTTT.